The 17 T cell receptor beta chains presented below share a single source sample, sequenced in a study of blood T cell repertoires in COVID-19. Only in-frame clones appear in the TCRdb table, and some are missing; sequencing was by immunoSEQ multiplex PCR. The top ten clones hold about 3.4% of a sample with 150,000 to 200,000 clones, about 80% of them seen once. Sequencing was performed on PBMCs or T cells enriched from blood (not recorded which). The origin of the receptors is a woman between 55 and 75 years old who had recovered from COVID-19.

This rearrangement joins TRBV5-1 to TRBJ1-6; D gene ambiguous. The CDR3 consists of 14 residues. The germline CDR1 and CDR2 sequences are SGHRS and YFSETQ. Trimming took off 4 bases at V and 8 bases at J, with 13 bases between the two ends. CDR3 residues: CASSLSAGDSPLHF. The CDR3 DNA reads as TGCGCCAGCAGCCTATCGGCCGGGGATTCACCCCTCCACTTT. Variable domain in full (rest from reference TRBV5-1 and TRBJ1-6): KAGVTQTPRYLIKTRGQQVTLSCSPISGHRSVSWYQQTPGQGLQFLFEYFSETQRNKGNFPGRFSGRQFSNSRSEMNVSTLELGDSALYLCASSLSAGDSPLHFGNGTRLTVT.

The J gene is TRBJ1-5, the V gene TRBV19, with D tentatively TRBD1 (6 bases). CDR1 and CDR2 (germline): LNHDA, SQIVND (reference sequence). The CDR3 has 16 amino acids. V was trimmed by 5 bases and J by 0 bases, leaving 14 bases between them. The CDR3: CASSYQGTTSNQPQHF. CDR3 nucleotide sequence: TGTGCCAGTAGTTATCAGGGGACAACTAGCAATCAGCCCCAGCATTTT.

The CDR3 region has the DNA TGTGCCAGCAAGTCGGGGGAACAGCCCCAGCATTTT. Its protein is CASKSGEQPQHF. The chain carries TRBV12-3 or TRBV12-4 and TRBJ1-5; tentatively, D is TRBD1 (5 bases). V was clipped by 7 bases and J by 7 bases, with 11 bases between them. This CDR3 region has 12 residues.

This sequence joins TRBV24-1 and TRBJ2-5, with 9 bases matching TRBD2. The CDR3 is 20 residues long. With V trimmed by 3 bases and J by 4 bases, 20 bases remained unmatched. Germline CDR1 is KGHDR and CDR2 is SFDVKD. The CDR3 DNA reads as TGTGCCACCAGTGATAGTAACCACGGCGGGGGGGCTTTATTCGGAGAGACCCAGTACTTC. It encodes CATSDSNHGGGALFGETQYF.

The V call is TRBV6-1, the J call TRBJ1-6; D may be TRBD1 (5 bases). The CDR3 has 15 residues. V shed 1 base and J shed 10 bases, with 14 bases lying between them. The V gene's germline CDR1 is MNHNS and CDR2 SASEGT. CDR3 region: CASSEGGGDSSPLHF. The CDR3 coding sequence is TGTGCCAGCAGTGAAGGGGGGGGAGATAGCTCACCCCTCCACTTT.

This chain joins TRBV11-3 and TRBJ2-2, with D uncertain. Germline V gene data show CDR1 as SGHNT and CDR2 as YENEEA. V was pared by 2 bases and J by 8 bases, with 6 bases between. The CDR3 length is 12 residues. The CDR3 sequence is CASSLNAGELFF. CDR3 sequence (DNA): TGTGCCAGCAGCTTAAACGCGGGGGAGCTGTTTTTT.

The chain has TRBV6-5 and TRBJ2-5, with 12 bases fitting TRBD2. The V gene end was trimmed by 6 bases and the J gene end by 2 bases; junction bases not matched to a gene: 4. This CDR3 is built from 15 residues. Germline values: CDR1 MNHEY, CDR2 SVGAGI. This CDR3 reads CASSRTSGEQETQYF. In DNA form, the CDR3 reads TGTGCCAGCAGCCGGACTAGCGGGGAACAAGAGACCCAGTACTTC.

V is TRBV6-5 and J is TRBJ2-5, with 9 nucleotides matching TRBD1. Losses at the gene ends were 2 bases for V and 1 base for J; bases not matched to a gene: 2. Germline CDR1 MNHEY, CDR2 SVGAGI. The CDR3 covers 15 residues. CDR3 DNA sequence: TGTGCCAGCAGTTACGCGACAGGGGGCCAAGAGACCCAGTACTTC. Protein: CASSYATGGQETQYF.

The gene calls are TRBV5-1 and TRBJ2-3; 9 bases agree with TRBD1. The length of the CDR3 is 15 residues. V lost 4 bases to trimming and J lost 4 bases; unmatched junction nucleotides: 7. Germline loops: CDR1 SGHRS, CDR2 YFSETQ. CDR3 sequence: CASSGGQGIADTQYF. As DNA, the CDR3 is TGCGCCAGCAGCGGGGGACAGGGTATCGCAGATACGCAGTATTTT.

This clone was observed once. The V gene is TRBV27, the J gene TRBJ1-6; 9 bases map to TRBD1. There are 16 residues in the CDR3. CDR1 MNHEY and CDR2 SMNVEV come from the germline V gene (reference sequence). V lost 5 bases and J lost 7; bases outside the gene matches: 9. In DNA, the CDR3 is TGTGCCAGCAGTCCTGGAACCGGGACAGGGAATTCACCCCTCCACTTT. It encodes CASSPGTGTGNSPLHF.

This chain connects TRBV9 to TRBJ2-1; 8 nucleotides agree with TRBD2. The length of the CDR3 is 16 residues. Germline V gene lookup returns CDR1 SGDLS and CDR2 YYNGEE. J was trimmed by 1 base and V by 0 bases; bases with no gene match: 3. The CDR3 spells CASSVVTGGSYNEQFF. As DNA, the CDR3 is TGTGCCAGCAGCGTAGTAACGGGGGGGTCCTACAATGAGCAGTTCTTC.

The J gene is TRBJ2-3, the V gene TRBV7-3; D ambiguous. Trimming cost V 2 bases and J 1 base, with 4 bases left between them. CDR1 SGHTA and CDR2 FQGTGA come from the germline V gene. This CDR3 region has 13 residues. In DNA form, the CDR3 reads TGTGCCAGCAGCTTACAGGGCACAGATACGCAGTATTTT. Translation gives CASSLQGTDTQYF.

The sample holds a few counts of this clone. V and J are TRBV6-1 and TRBJ1-1; no clear D gene. The CDR3 length is 14 residues. Trimming took off 2 bases at V and 3 bases at J, with 10 bases between the two ends. Germline-derived CDR1 and CDR2 are MNHNS and SASEGT. The CDR3 loop is CASSENSIYTEAFF. In nucleotides, the CDR3 is TGTGCCAGCAGTGAAAACTCCATTTACACTGAAGCTTTCTTT.

Here the CDR3 reads CATSENRVDTGELFF. Here the CDR3 DNA reads TGTGCCACCAGTGAAAACAGGGTGGACACCGGGGAGCTGTTTTTT. V gene TRBV24-1 combines with J gene TRBJ2-2; D possibly corresponds to TRBD1 (6 bases). V was trimmed by 4 bases and J by 3 bases, leaving 11 bases between them. The CDR3 is made up of 15 amino acids. CDR1 is KGHDR, CDR2 SFDVKD, per germline.

This chain links TRBV5-6 with TRBJ2-7, with 10 bases aligning to TRBD2. V shed 0 bases, J shed 7 bases, and the junction held 4 bases outside the gene matches. Germline V CDR1 and CDR2: SGHDT, YYEEEE. The CDR3 extends over 14 amino acids. The CDR3 reads CASSLVSSGGEQYF. The DNA for the CDR3 is TGTGCCAGCAGCTTGGTGTCTAGCGGGGGTGAGCAGTACTTC.

The chain uses TRBV5-1 and TRBJ1-4, with a weak D call TRBD1 (6 bases). This CDR3 has 15 residues. With 2 bases removed from V and 2 bases from J, the gap between germline ends came to 10 bases. The germline gives CDR1 SGHRS, CDR2 YFSETQ. The CDR3, as DNA: TGCGCCAGCAGCTTTATAGGGGGTACTAATGAAAAACTGTTTTTT. Translation: CASSFIGGTNEKLFF.

The gene calls are TRBV5-4 and TRBJ1-4, with TRBD1 matching 10 bases. The CDR3 is 14 amino acids. Germline assignment: CDR1 SGHNT and CDR2 YYREEE (reference sequence). With 2 bases clipped from V and 7 bases from J, the junction kept 2 bases outside the gene matches. The CDR3 spells CASSFGTGVEKLFF. The DNA of the CDR3 is TGTGCCAGCAGCTTCGGGACAGGGGTTGAAAAACTGTTTTTT.